This entry lists 4 T cell receptor beta chains sequenced from one sample in a study of response to subunit inactivated influenza vaccine. TCRdb called the RT-PCR reads again in MiXCR, with one record for every CDR3 protein. Here the sample spans 500,000 to 600,000 distinct CDR3 sequences, less than 8% being singletons. Sequencing was performed on PBMCs from blood, taken approximately 25 months after vaccination. These receptors were taken from a man between 50 and 75 years old who received an inactivated influenza vaccine.

This chain joins TRBV7-2 and TRBJ2-7, with no clear D. Trimming shortened V by 5 bases and J by 1 base, and 12 bases separated the two germline ends. This CDR3 spans 14 amino acids. From germline, CDR1 is SGHTA and CDR2 FQGNSA. The DNA of the CDR3 is TGTGCCAGCAGCCCGACGGTCAATTCCTACGAGCAGTACTTC. Amino acids: CASSPTVNSYEQYF.

This clonotype was picked up many times. This chain links TRBV5-1 with TRBJ2-5, with D possibly being TRBD2 (6 bases). Trimming cost V 4 bases and J 4 bases, with 17 bases left between them. The CDR3 runs to 15 residues. Germline V gene data show CDR1 as SGHRS and CDR2 as YFSETQ. The CDR3 DNA reads as TGCGCCAGCAGCCTTAGCGGACCTAATCGAGAGACCCAGTACTTC. It translates to CASSLSGPNRETQYF. The full variable domain, rest sourced from reference TRBV5-1 and TRBJ2-5, is KAGVTQTPRYLIKTRGQQVTLSCSPISGHRSVSWYQQTPGQGLQFLFEYFSETQRNKGNFPGRFSGRQFSNSRSEMNVSTLELGDSALYLCASSLSGPNRETQYFGPGTRLLVL.

This clonotype came up a few times. The V call is TRBV3-1, the J call TRBJ2-1, with 9 nucleotides matching TRBD1. The germline gives CDR1 LGHDT, CDR2 YNNKEL (reference sequence). V lost 9 bases to trimming and J lost 0 bases; unmatched junction nucleotides: 6. This CDR3 comprises 15 residues. In DNA, the CDR3 is TGTGCCAGTACACGACAGGGGGGCTCCTACAATGAGCAGTTCTTC. Its translation: CASTRQGGSYNEQFF.

As DNA, the CDR3 is TGCGCCAGCAGCTTGGACAGGGTTGACGGGGAGCTGTTTTTT. Its protein product is CASSLDRVDGELFF. The J gene is TRBJ2-2, the V gene TRBV5-1; perhaps TRBD1 as D (6 bases). CDR1 and CDR2 (germline): SGHRS, YFSETQ. The CDR3 extends over 14 amino acids. The germline V and J ends were trimmed by 0 bases and 7 bases, with 10 bases remaining between them.